This T cell receptor beta chain was identified during a study of shared clonotypes between healthy human individuals. Notes on the study in general: Richness estimates generally favored naive over memory subsets.

Several immunoSEQ plates received, in even portions, the genomic DNA of each subset. Measured with immunoSEQ multiplex PCR; TCRdb has only the in-frame clones, and not every one. This sample has some 1.5 million clones, with 95% to 99% found just once. For this clone: Its antigen is currently unknown.

In germline, CDR1 is SGHNT, CDR2 YYREEE (reference sequence). The V end lost 0 bases, the J end lost 4 bases, and 10 bases lay between the germline ends. The CDR3 consists of 14 residues. Sequencing was done on a sample of naive CD4+ T cells sorted from blood. Specified subset: CD45RA+ positively selected. The chain recombines TRBV5-4 with TRBJ2-5; tentatively, D is TRBD2 (5 bases). The TCR comes from a man aged 25 to 40 in good health. The DNA for the CDR3 is TGTGCCAGCAGCTTGGTACTAGACGGAGAGACCCAGTACTTC. Protein product: CASSLVLDGETQYF.